This TCR beta chain stems from a study of T cells after yellow fever vaccination. On the study more broadly: The authors prepared low-cell-number fractions using SMART-Seq v4 Ultra Low Input.

To note about this clonotype: Its antigen is not identified.

From the 5' RACE reads, TCRdb called clonotypes with MiXCR, one entry per CDR3 protein. The sample yields some 320,000 distinct CDR3 sequences, 7.5% to 9% seen once. General study results and limits: The secondary response showed a weaker magnitude and a faster peak, day 5 versus 15. There was a small share of clonotypes that showed up in both the CD4 and CD8 compartments.

This TCR came from a man younger than 35 who received the YFV17D yellow fever vaccine. Sample: CD4+ T cells sorted from PBMCs, taken 5 days after the yellow fever booster vaccination.

CDR3 DNA: TGCGCCAGCAGCCATTCCGGGACAGGGTCCGGAAAACTGTTTTTT. Amino acid sequence: CASSHSGTGSGKLFF. This sequence joins TRBV4-1 and TRBJ1-4; 9 bases line up with TRBD1. The length of the CDR3 is 15 residues. V trimming: 3 bases; J trimming: 10 bases; junction bases outside the gene matches: 9. Germline values: CDR1 MGHRA, CDR2 YSYEKL.